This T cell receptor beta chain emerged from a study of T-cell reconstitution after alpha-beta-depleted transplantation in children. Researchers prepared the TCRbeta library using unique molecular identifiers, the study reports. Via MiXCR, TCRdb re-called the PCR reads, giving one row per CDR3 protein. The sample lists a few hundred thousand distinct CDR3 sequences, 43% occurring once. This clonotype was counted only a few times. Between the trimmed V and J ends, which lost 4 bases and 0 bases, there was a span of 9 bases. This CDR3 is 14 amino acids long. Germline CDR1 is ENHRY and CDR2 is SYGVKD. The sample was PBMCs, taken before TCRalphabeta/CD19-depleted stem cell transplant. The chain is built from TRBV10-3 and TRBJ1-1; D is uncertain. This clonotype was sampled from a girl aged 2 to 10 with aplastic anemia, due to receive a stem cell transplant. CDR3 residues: CAISGGVVNTEAFF. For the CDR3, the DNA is TGTGCCATCAGTGGGGGAGTGGTGAACACTGAAGCTTTCTTT.